This note documents a single T cell receptor (beta chain) sequence. Here immunoSEQ multiplex PCR was the method, and the copy in TCRdb shows in-frame clones only, minus some. Among 130,000 to 150,000 clones listed, around 83% were seen once. This sample was included in a study of blood T cell repertoires in COVID-19. On the study more broadly: PBMCs, B-cell-depleted T cells, or T cells provided the cDNA or gDNA that made up the material.

This CDR3 comprises 14 residues. Between the trimmed V and J ends, which lost 3 bases and 5 bases, there was a span of 10 bases. CDR1 MNHNS and CDR2 SASEGT come from the germline V gene. This sequence joins TRBV6-1 and TRBJ2-2, with a possible D match to TRBD2 (6 bases). The specimen sequenced was PBMCs or T cells enriched from blood (not recorded which). This TCR was sampled from a man aged 50-60 years who had recovered from COVID-19. CDR3 residues: CASSDFGGTGELFF. CDR3 coding DNA: TGTGCCAGCAGTGATTTCGGAGGGACCGGGGAGCTGTTTTTT.